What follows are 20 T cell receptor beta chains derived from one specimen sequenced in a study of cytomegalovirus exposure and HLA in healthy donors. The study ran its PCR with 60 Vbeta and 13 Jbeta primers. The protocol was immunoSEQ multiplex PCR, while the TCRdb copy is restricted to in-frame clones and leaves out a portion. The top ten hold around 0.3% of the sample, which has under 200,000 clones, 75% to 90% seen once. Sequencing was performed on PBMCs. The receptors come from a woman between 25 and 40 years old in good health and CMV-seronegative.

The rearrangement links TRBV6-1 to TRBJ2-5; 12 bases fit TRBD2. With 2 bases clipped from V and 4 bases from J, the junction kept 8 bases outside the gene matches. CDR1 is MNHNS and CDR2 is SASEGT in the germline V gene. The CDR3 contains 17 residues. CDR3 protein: CASSELAGGLGRETQYF. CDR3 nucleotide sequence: TGTGCCAGCAGTGAACTAGCGGGGGGGCTGGGCCGAGAGACCCAGTACTTC.

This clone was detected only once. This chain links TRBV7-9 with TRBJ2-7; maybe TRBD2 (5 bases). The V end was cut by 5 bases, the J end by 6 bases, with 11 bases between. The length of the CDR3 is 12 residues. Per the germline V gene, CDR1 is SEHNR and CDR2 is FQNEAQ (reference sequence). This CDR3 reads CASSPGSGEQYF. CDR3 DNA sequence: TGTGCCAGCAGCCCTGGGAGTGGCGAGCAGTACTTC. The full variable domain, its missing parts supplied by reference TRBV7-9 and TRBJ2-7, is DTGVSQNPRHKITKRGQNVTFRCDPISEHNRLYWYRQTLGQGPEFLTYFQNEAQLEKSRLLSDRFSAERPKGSFSTLEIQRTEQGDSAMYLCASSPGSGEQYFGPGTRLTVT.

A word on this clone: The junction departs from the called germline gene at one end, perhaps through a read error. The CDR3 region has the DNA TGTTCCAGCAGCTTACCGTACACAGATACGCAGTATTTT. This codes for CSSSLPYTDTQYF. The gene calls are TRBV7-9 and TRBJ2-3; D unresolved. The CDR3 contains 13 residues. The V gene's germline CDR1 is SEHNR and CDR2 FQNEAQ (reference sequence).

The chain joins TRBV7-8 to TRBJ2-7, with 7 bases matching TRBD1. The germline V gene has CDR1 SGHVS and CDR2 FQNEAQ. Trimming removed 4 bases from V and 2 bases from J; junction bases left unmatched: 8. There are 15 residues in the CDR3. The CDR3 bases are TGTGCCAGCAGCTCCATGGCAGGGGGAGCCTACGAGCAGTACTTC. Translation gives CASSSMAGGAYEQYF. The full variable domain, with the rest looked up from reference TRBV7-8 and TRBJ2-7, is GAGVSQSPRYKVAKRGQDVALRCDPISGHVSLFWYQQALGQGPEFLTYFQNEAQLDKSGLPSDRFFAERPEGSVSTLKIQRTQQEDSAVYLCASSSMAGGAYEQYFGPGTRLTVT.

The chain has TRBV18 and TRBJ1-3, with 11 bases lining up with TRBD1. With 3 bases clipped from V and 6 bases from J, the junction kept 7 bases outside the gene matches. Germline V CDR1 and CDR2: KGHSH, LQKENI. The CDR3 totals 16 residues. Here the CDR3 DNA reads TGTGCCAGCTCACCTCCGGGACAGGGGGTGAAAAACACCATATATTTT. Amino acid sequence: CASSPPGQGVKNTIYF.

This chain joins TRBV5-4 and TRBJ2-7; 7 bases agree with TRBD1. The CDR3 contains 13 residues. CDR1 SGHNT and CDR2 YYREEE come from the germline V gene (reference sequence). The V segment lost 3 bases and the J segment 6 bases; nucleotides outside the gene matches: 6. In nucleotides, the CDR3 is TGTGCCAGCAGCTGGACAGGAGCCGGCGAGCAGTACTTC. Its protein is CASSWTGAGEQYF.

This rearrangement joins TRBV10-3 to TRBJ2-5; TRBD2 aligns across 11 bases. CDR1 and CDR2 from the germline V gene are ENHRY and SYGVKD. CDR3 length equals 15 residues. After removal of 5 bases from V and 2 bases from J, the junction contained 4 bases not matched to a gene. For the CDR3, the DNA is TGTGCCATCAGTCAGACTAGCGGGGTACAAGAGACCCAGTACTTC. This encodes CAISQTSGVQETQYF.

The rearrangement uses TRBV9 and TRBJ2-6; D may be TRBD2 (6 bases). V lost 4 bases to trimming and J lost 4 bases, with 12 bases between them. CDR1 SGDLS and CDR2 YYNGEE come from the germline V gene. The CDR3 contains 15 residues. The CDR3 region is CASSKGTWGANVLTF. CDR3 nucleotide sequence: TGTGCCAGCAGCAAAGGGACTTGGGGGGCCAACGTCCTGACTTTC.

The CDR3 nucleotides read TGTGCCAGCACCCTCTCCGCCCAGGGGGCTGGAAACACCATATATTTT. It is translated as CASTLSAQGAGNTIYF. The V gene is TRBV6-6, the J gene TRBJ1-3; 7 bases are shared with TRBD1. There are 16 residues in the CDR3. Germline CDR1 reads MNHNY; CDR2 reads SVGAGI (reference sequence). After removal of 7 bases from V and 2 bases from J, the junction contained 11 bases not matched to a gene.

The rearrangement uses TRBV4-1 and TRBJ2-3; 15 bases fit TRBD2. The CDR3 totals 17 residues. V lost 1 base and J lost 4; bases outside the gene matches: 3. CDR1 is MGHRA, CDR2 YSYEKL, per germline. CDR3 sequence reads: CASSQARTSGGADTQYF. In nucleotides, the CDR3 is TGCGCCAGCAGCCAAGCCCGGACTAGCGGGGGGGCAGATACGCAGTATTTT.

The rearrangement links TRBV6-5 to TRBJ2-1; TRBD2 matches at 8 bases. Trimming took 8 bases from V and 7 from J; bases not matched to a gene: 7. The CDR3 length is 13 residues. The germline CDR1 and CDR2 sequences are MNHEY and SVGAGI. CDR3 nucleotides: TGTGCCAGCGGCCGGGGGGGTACGAATGAGCAGTTCTTC. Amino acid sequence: CASGRGGTNEQFF.

The CDR3 DNA reads as TGTGCCAGCAGCCAAGAAATCCTAGCGGGAGGTGGGGAGCAGTACTTC. Translation: CASSQEILAGGGEQYF. This rearrangement joins TRBV4-2 to TRBJ2-7; 11 nucleotides agree with TRBD2. The CDR3 runs 16 residues. V lost 0 bases, J lost 7 bases, and 8 bases stayed unmatched. CDR1 is LGHNA, CDR2 YNFKEQ, per germline.

The CDR3 sequence is CASSLRQGTYNEQFF. The CDR3 bases are TGTGCCAGCAGCTTAAGACAGGGCACCTACAATGAGCAGTTCTTC. The chain joins TRBV11-2 to TRBJ2-1; 7 nucleotides match TRBD1. Germline trimming cut 2 bases from V and 2 bases from J; bases unmatched to any gene: 3. CDR1 is SGHAT and CDR2 is FQNNGV in the germline V gene. The CDR3 has 15 amino acids. Full variable domain (outside the CDR3, taken from reference TRBV11-2 and TRBJ2-1): EAGVAQSPRYKIIEKRQSVAFWCNPISGHATLYWYQQILGQGPKLLIQFQNNGVVDDSQLPKDRFSAERLKGVDSTLKIQPAKLEDSAVYLCASSLRQGTYNEQFFGPGTRLTVL.

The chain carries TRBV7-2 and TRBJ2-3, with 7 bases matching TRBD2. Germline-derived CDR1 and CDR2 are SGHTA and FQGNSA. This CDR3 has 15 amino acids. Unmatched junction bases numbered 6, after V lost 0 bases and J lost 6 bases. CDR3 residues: CASSLAPLAVDTQYF. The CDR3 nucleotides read TGTGCCAGCAGCTTAGCGCCCCTAGCGGTGGATACGCAGTATTTT.

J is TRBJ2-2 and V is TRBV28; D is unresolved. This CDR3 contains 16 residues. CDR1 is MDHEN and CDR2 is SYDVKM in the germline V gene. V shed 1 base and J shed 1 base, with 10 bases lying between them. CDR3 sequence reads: CASSLFLAGNTGELFF. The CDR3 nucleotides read TGTGCCAGCAGTTTATTCCTGGCAGGGAACACCGGGGAGCTGTTTTTT. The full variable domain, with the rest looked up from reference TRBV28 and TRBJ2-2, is DVKVTQSSRYLVKRTGEKVFLECVQDMDHENMFWYRQDPGLGLRLIYFSYDVKMKEKGDIPEGYSVSREKKERFSLILESASTNQTSMYLCASSLFLAGNTGELFFGEGSRLTVL.

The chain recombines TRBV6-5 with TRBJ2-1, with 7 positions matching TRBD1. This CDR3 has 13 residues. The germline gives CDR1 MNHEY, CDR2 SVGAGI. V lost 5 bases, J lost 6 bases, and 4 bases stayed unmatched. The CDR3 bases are TGTGCCAGCAGTGACAGGGTTGGCAATGAGCAGTTCTTC. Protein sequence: CASSDRVGNEQFF.

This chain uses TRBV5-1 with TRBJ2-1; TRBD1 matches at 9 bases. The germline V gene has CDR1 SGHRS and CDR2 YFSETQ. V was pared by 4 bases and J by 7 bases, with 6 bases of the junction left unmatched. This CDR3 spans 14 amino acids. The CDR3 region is CASSIRTGENEQFF. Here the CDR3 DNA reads TGCGCCAGCAGCATCCGGACAGGGGAAAATGAGCAGTTCTTC.

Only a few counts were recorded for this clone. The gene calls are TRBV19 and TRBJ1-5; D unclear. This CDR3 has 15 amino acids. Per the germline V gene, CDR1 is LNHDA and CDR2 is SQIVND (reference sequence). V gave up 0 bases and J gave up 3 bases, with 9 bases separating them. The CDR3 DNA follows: TGTGCCAGTAGTATAGACAGGCTACTCAATCAGCCCCAGCATTTT. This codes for CASSIDRLLNQPQHF.

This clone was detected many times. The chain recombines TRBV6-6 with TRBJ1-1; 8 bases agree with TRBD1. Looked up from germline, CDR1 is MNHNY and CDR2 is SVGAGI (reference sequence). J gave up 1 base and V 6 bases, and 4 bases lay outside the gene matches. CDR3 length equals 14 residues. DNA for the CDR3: TGTGCCAGCAGGAACGGACAGGGGAACACTGAAGCTTTCTTT. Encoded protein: CASRNGQGNTEAFF.

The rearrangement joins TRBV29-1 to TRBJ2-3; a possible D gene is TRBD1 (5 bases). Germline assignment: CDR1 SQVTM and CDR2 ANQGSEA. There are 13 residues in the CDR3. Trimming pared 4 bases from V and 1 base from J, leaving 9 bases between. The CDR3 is CSVVGAGTDTQYF. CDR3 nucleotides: TGCAGCGTTGTAGGGGCGGGCACAGATACGCAGTATTTT.